The clone carrying this T cell receptor (beta chain) occurred a few times. In the original workflow: Estimation of nucleated cell counts was performed using reference gene primer amplification. The protocol was immunoSEQ multiplex PCR, while the TCRdb copy is restricted to in-frame clones and leaves out a portion. V and J calls and clone size are those listed in that table; D and trimming were worked out from the DNA. The data hold around 180,000 clones, with under 80% observed a single time. The sample comes from a study of blood T cell repertoires in COVID-19. Study-wide background: From T cells, B-cell-depleted T cells, or PBMCs came the material, which was cDNA or gDNA.

V dropped 1 base and J dropped 8; count of bases not matched to a gene: 9. The CDR3 covers 16 residues. Germline-derived CDR1 and CDR2 are KGHSH and LQKENI. What was sequenced was peripheral blood. This chain connects TRBV18 to TRBJ2-1, with 9 bases that match TRBD2. The sequence came from a woman aged 80 or over with acute or convalescent COVID-19. CDR3 residues: CASSPRAGGPDDEQFF. The CDR3 DNA is TGTGCCAGCTCACCACGCGCGGGAGGGCCTGACGATGAGCAGTTCTTC.